This T cell receptor beta chain was retrieved from a study of blood T cells in healthy people across ages (dated by TCRdb to between 2015 and 2017). Regarding the study in general: In model experiments, roughly one uniquely barcoded TCR beta cDNA molecule per two T cells was captured by template switching. The study measured age-related changes in TCR beta repertoire diversity using deep sequencing normalized with unique cDNA molecular identifiers. Donors were grouped into four age groups: young (average about 15 years), middle-aged (less than 40), aged (62) and long-lived (just over 80). To avoid experimental bias, donors of different ages were randomly spread across the sequencing lanes. Using the same blood draw, the study looked at two additional independent replicas of 1 million unique cDNA reads for two donors, one aged 18 to 30 and the other aged 80 or older.

On this clonotype: The antigen it recognizes is unknown. The input lacks base qualities; no much larger clone sits a single base away.

General study outcomes and caveats: Observed TCR beta diversity per million T cells fell roughly linearly with age, and a significant reduction was already apparent by age roughly 40. The CMV infection status of donors was not known, potentially confounding age-related changes in expanded clonotypes. Estimates of total diversity based on one million sequenced T cells were considered lower bounds and underestimates. A strong correlation was found between observed TCR beta diversity and the percentage of naive T cells measured by flow cytometry. The long-lived group showed more naive CD4+ T cells, fewer expanded clones and increased TCR diversity than the aged group, suggesting age selection. Conclusive comparison of naive and antigen-experienced compartments was prevented by the profiling of bulk unsorted PBMCs.

Trimming takes 4 bases from V and 6 bases from J, and the germline ends sit 13 bases apart. The CDR3 spans 14 residues, from the cysteine through the phenylalanine. Left in the record is the CDR3 DNA by itself, 42 bases read in frame from the first base. CDR1 is given as ENHRY and CDR2 as SYGVKD, both from the germline V gene. The donors were a few dozen Caucasian individuals from Russia, aged about 6 to 100 years, who were systemically healthy. Ten milliliters of peripheral blood were drawn from each donor into EDTA-treated Vacutainer tubes. PBMCs were isolated by Ficoll-Paque density-gradient centrifugation, with at least 7 million obtained per sample. Trizol reagent was used to extract total RNA from PBMCs, with at least 5.5 micrograms per sample. Naive CD45RAhigh/CD27high T cell percentages were measured by flow cytometry on a PBMC aliquot from every donor. Library construction relied on 5' RACE. Sequencing used an Illumina HiSeq 2500. A second PCR of roughly 6 to 12 cycles was run with a J-beta primer mix and a sample-barcoded 5' primer. Each TCR beta cDNA molecule received a unique molecular identifier from a template-switch 5' adaptor carrying 12 random nucleotides. Each sample yielded at least 2.5 million CDR3-containing paired-end reads. All of the RNA was converted into first-strand cDNA using the Mint cDNA synthesis kit, with a TRBC-specific oligonucleotide serving as the primer. All cDNA was treated with uracil-DNA glycosylase and then went through a first 18-cycle PCR with the universal primers M1SS and BC2_uni_R. On the study's bioinformatics: Normalization of each sample was performed by random selection of 1 million high-quality reads, each carrying a distinct molecular identifier. Reads sharing molecular identifiers were discarded rather than binned into consensus sequences. MiTCR, set to a Q25 quality threshold and the strictest error-elimination algorithm, was used for CDR3 identification, clonotype clustering and error correction. A nonparametric unseen species model with Euler transformation was used to estimate lower-bound total TCR beta diversity. TCRdb reworked the public reads: Q25 trimming with fastp, MiXCR clone assembly, productive beta chains retained. A single entry per CDR3 protein holds the most common genes and DNA from its merged rows. The authors' filters were not applied to this entry. A total of about 1.4 million distinct CDR3 sequences appear in this sample, 55% to 75% of them only once. 6.5% to 8.5% of the sample rests with the top ten.

The receptor's source is a man between 18 and 35 years old in good health. The sample comprised blood. This receptor chain uses TRBV10-3 and TRBJ2-1; TRBD1 is a possible D gene, resting on 5 matching bases. The DNA sequence reads TGTGCCATCAGTGTGTCAGGGTGCTTCAATGAGCAGTTCTTC. Translated, it gives CAISVSGCFNEQFF.